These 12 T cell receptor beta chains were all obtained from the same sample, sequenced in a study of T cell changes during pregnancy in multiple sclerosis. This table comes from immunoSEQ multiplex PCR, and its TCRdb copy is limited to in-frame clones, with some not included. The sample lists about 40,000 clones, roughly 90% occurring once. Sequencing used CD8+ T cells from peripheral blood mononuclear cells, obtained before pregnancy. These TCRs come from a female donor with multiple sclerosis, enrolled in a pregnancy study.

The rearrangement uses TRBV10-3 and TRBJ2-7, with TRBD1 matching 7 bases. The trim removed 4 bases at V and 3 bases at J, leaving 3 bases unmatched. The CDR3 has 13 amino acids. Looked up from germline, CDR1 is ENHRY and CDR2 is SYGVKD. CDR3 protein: CAISVGTDYEQYF. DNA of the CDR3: TGTGCCATCAGTGTCGGGACAGACTACGAGCAGTACTTC.

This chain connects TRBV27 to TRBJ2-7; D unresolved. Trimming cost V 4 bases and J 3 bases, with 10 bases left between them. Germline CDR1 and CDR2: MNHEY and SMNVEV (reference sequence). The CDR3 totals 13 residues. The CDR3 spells CASSYSGNYEQYF. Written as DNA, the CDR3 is TGTGCCAGCAGTTACTCAGGCAACTACGAGCAGTACTTC.

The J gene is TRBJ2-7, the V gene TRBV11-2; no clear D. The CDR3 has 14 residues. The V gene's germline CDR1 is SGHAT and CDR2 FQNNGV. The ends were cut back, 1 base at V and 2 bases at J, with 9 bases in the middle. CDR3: CASSLATTAYEQYF. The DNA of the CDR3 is TGTGCCAGCAGCTTAGCTACTACCGCCTACGAGCAGTACTTC.

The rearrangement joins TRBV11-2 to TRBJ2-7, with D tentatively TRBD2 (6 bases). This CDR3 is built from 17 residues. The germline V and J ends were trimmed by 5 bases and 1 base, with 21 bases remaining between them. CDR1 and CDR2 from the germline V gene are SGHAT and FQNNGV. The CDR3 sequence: CASSPLMWPAGSYEQYF. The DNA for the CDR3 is TGTGCCAGCAGCCCCCTTATGTGGCCGGCGGGATCCTACGAGCAGTACTTC.

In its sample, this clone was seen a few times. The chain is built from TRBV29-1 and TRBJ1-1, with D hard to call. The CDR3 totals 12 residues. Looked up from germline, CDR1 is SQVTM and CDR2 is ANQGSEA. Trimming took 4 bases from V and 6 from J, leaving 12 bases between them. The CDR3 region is CSVGRLNSEAFF. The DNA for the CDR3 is TGCAGCGTTGGAAGACTAAACTCTGAAGCTTTCTTT.

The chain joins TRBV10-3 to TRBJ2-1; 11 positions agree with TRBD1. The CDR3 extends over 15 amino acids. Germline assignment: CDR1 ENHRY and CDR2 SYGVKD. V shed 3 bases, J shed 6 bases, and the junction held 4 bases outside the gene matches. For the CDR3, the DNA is TGTGCCATCAGTGACCCGGGACAGGGGGGCAATGAGCAGTTCTTC. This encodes CAISDPGQGGNEQFF.

The CDR3 region is CASSPVTGYSYEQYF. CDR3 in DNA: TGTGCCAGCAGCCCTGTGACAGGTTACTCCTACGAGCAGTACTTC. The chain recombines TRBV7-9 with TRBJ2-7, with D possibly TRBD1 on 6 matching bases. Trimming stripped 5 bases from V and 0 bases from J, with 14 bases between. CDR3 size: 15 residues. CDR1 is SEHNR and CDR2 is FQNEAQ in the germline V gene (reference sequence).

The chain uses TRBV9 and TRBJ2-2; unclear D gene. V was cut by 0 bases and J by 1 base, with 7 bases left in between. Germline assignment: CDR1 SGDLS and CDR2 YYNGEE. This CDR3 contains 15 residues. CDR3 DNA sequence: TGTGCCAGCAGCGTAGCACGGTGGAACACCGGGGAGCTGTTTTTT. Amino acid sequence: CASSVARWNTGELFF.

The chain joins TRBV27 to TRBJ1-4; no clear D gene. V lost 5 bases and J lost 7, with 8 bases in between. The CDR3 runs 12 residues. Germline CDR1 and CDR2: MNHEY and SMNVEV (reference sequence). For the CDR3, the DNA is TGTGCCAGCAGTCGGGGAGGTGAAAAACTGTTTTTT. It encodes CASSRGGEKLFF.

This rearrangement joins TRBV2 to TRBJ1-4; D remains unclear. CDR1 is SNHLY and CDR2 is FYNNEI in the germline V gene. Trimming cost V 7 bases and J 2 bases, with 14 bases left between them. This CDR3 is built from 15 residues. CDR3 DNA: TGTGCCAGCATCGAGGCGGGGTATACTAATGAAAAACTGTTTTTT. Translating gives CASIEAGYTNEKLFF. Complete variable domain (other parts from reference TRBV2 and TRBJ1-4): EPEVTQTPSHQVTQMGQEVILRCVPISNHLYFYWYRQILGQKVEFLVSFYNNEISEKSEIFDDQFSVERPDGSNFTLKIRSTKLEDSAMYFCASIEAGYTNEKLFFGSGTQLSVL.

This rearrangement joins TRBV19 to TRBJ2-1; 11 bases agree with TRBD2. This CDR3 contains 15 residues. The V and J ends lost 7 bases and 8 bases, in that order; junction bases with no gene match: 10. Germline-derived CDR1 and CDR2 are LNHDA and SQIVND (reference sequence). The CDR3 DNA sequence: TGTGCCAGTACGTCTAGCGGGGGGCCATGGGATGAGCAGTTCTTC. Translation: CASTSSGGPWDEQFF.

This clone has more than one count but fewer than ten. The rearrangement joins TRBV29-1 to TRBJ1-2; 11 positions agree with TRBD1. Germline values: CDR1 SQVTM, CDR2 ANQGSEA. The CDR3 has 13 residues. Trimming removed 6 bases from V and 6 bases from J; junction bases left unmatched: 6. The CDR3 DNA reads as TGCAGCGTGGAGAGGACAGGGGGCGATGGCTACACCTTC. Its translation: CSVERTGGDGYTF.